The source of this T cell receptor (beta chain) is a study of T cells in Graves' hyperthyroidism and ophthalmopathy. The source material, RNA transcripts, was used to amplify TCR beta CDR3 regions. The HTBI primer set was used in a first-round RT-PCR of the TCR CDR3. TCRdb passed the multiplex PCR reads through MiXCR, listing each CDR3 protein once. The repertoire holds some 560,000 distinct CDR3 sequences, with 15% to 18% as singletons. The sequenced sample was blood. The sequence came from a woman between 25 and 40 years old with Graves' hyperthyroidism.

The chain's CDR3 is CSVVLREFTGELFF. Written as DNA, the CDR3 is TGCAGCGTTGTTTTACGGGAGTTCACCGGGGAGCTGTTTTTT. The chain joins TRBV29-1 to TRBJ2-2, with D perhaps matching TRBD2 (6 bases). In germline, CDR1 is SQVTM, CDR2 ANQGSEA. V lost 4 bases to trimming and J lost 4 bases, with 13 bases between them. This CDR3 spans 14 amino acids.